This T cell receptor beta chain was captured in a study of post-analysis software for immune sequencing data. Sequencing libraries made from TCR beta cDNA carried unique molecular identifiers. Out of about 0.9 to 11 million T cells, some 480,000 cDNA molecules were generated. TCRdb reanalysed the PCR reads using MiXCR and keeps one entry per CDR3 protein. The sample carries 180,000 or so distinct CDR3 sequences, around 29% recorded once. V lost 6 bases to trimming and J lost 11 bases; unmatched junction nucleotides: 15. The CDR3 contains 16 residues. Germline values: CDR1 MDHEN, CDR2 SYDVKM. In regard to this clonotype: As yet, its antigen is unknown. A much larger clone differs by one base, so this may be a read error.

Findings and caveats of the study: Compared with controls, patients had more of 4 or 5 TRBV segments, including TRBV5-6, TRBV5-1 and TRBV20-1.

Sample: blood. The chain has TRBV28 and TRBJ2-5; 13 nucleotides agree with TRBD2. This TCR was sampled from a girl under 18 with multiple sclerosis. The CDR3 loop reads CASSSRRTSGSDEQYF. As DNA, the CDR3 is TGTGCCAGCAGCTCTAGGCGGACTAGCGGGAGTGATGAGCAGTACTTC. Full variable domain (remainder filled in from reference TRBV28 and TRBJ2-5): DVKVTQSSRYLVKRTGEKVFLECVQDMDHENMFWYRQDPGLGLRLIYFSYDVKMKEKGDIPEGYSVSREKKERFSLILESASTNQTSMYLCASSSRRTSGSDEQYFGPGTRLLVL.